This T cell receptor beta chain was observed in a study of blood T cell repertoires in COVID-19. Background on the study: Acute-phase and convalescent COVID-19 samples originated in the United States, Italy and Spain. The cDNA or gDNA used as material had been derived from T cells, B-cell-depleted T cells, or PBMCs.

With respect to this clone: Other DNA sequences within the sample encode an identical CDR3.

Methods used by the authors: Amplification of reference gene primers provided the estimated nucleated cell counts. The data were produced by immunoSEQ multiplex PCR, yet TCRdb's version contains in-frame clones alone and is incomplete. The V and J calls and clone size were taken over from that table, and D and trimming were inferred from the DNA. The top ten hold approximately 9.4% of the sample, which has under 300,000 clones, about 80% seen once. This CDR3 is built from 14 residues. Trimming took 5 bases from V and 2 from J; bases not matched to a gene: 3. CDR1 and CDR2 from the germline V gene are SNHLY and FYNNEI.

Sequencing was carried out using peripheral blood. The chain combines TRBV2 with TRBJ1-2; 9 bases map to TRBD1. This clonotype was sampled from a woman of 80 years or more with acute or convalescent COVID-19. The CDR3 nucleotides are TGTGCCAGCAGTCGGACAGGGGACAACTATGGCTACACCTTC. It is translated as CASSRTGDNYGYTF.